The 18 T cell receptor beta chains below all came from one sample that was sequenced in a study of blood T cell repertoires in COVID-19. Here immunoSEQ multiplex PCR was the method, and the copy in TCRdb shows in-frame clones only, minus some. Here the sample spans about 87,000 clones, around nine tenths being singletons. Sequencing was performed on peripheral blood. These receptor sequences come from a middle-aged man with acute or convalescent COVID-19.

The chain is built from TRBV12-3 or TRBV12-4 and TRBJ2-1, with unresolved D. CDR3 size: 13 residues. With 6 bases removed from V and 5 bases from J, the gap between germline ends came to 11 bases. CDR3 protein: CASSHGGHNEQFF. The CDR3 nucleotides are TGTGCCAGCAGCCATGGCGGCCACAATGAGCAGTTCTTC.

This clone was seen a handful of times. The chain is built from TRBV5-4 and TRBJ1-6; TRBD1 is a possible D gene (6 bases). The germline V and J ends were trimmed by 2 bases and 7 bases, with 10 bases remaining between them. Germline V gene sequence: CDR1 SGHNT, CDR2 YYREEE (reference sequence). The CDR3 totals 14 residues. In DNA form, the CDR3 reads TGTGCCAGCAGCTTAGATAGGGGGAATTCACCCCTCCACTTT. Encoded protein: CASSLDRGNSPLHF.

V gene TRBV5-4 combines with J gene TRBJ1-1; D remains unclear. CDR1 and CDR2 (germline): SGHNT, YYREEE (reference sequence). CDR3 size: 13 residues. The V and J ends lost 0 bases and 3 bases respectively, with 6 bases between them. For the CDR3, the DNA is TGTGCCAGCAGCTTGGTCTTAGACACTGAAGCTTTCTTT. Translated, it gives CASSLVLDTEAFF.

The genes are TRBV12-5 and TRBJ1-6; 7 bases fit TRBD1. The ends lost 1 base at V and 7 bases at J; junction bases unmatched: 4. In germline, CDR1 is LGHNT, CDR2 FRNRAP. This CDR3 is built from 15 residues. CDR3 sequence reads: CASGLAGQNNSPLHF. CDR3 nucleotide sequence: TGTGCTAGTGGTTTGGCGGGACAGAACAATTCACCCCTCCACTTT.

The genes are TRBV6-5 and TRBJ2-7, with D uncertain. V was pared by 6 bases and J by 3 bases, with 6 bases between. CDR1 MNHEY and CDR2 SVGAGI come from the germline V gene. CDR3 length: 11 residues. The CDR3 reads CASSNSYEQYF. CDR3 nucleotide sequence: TGTGCCAGCAGCAACAGCTACGAGCAGTACTTC.

The chain couples TRBV27 to TRBJ1-1; 7 bases agree with TRBD1. The J segment lost 7 bases and the V segment lost 5 bases, leaving 7 bases of the junction unmatched. The CDR3 contains 13 residues. From germline, CDR1 is MNHEY and CDR2 SMNVEV (reference sequence). In nucleotides, the CDR3 is TGTGCCAGCAGTCTTCTGGGGACAGATGAAGCTTTCTTT. Residues: CASSLLGTDEAFF.

As for this clone: Distinct nucleotide sequences in the sample also encode this CDR3. This chain joins TRBV30 and TRBJ1-5; TRBD1 aligns across 9 bases. Germline lookup yields CDR1 GTSNPN and CDR2 SVGIG (reference sequence). This CDR3 region has 14 residues. V lost 4 bases to trimming and J lost 1 base; unmatched junction nucleotides: 2. As DNA, the CDR3 is TGTGCCTGGAAGACAGGGGGGAGCAATCAGCCCCAGCATTTT. As protein: CAWKTGGSNQPQHF.

The chain recombines TRBV2 with TRBJ2-3; D is perhaps TRBD2 (6 bases). The CDR3 runs to 16 residues. Germline V CDR1 and CDR2: SNHLY, FYNNEI. V dropped 3 bases and J dropped 0 bases, with 13 bases sitting between them. CDR3 DNA sequence: TGTGCCAGCAGTGAGGGACTCTACCTCAGCACAGATACGCAGTATTTT. Amino acid sequence: CASSEGLYLSTDTQYF.

This chain uses TRBV5-1 with TRBJ1-5; D not certain. This CDR3 comprises 16 residues. Germline V lookup: CDR1 SGHRS, CDR2 YFSETQ. The ends were cut back, 0 bases at V and 1 base at J, with 11 bases in the middle. CDR3 amino acids: CASSLGSGGSNQPQHF. The CDR3 DNA follows: TGCGCCAGCAGCTTGGGTTCGGGAGGGAGCAATCAGCCCCAGCATTTT.

This clone was recorded only once. This sequence joins TRBV13 and TRBJ1-1; a possible D gene is TRBD1 (6 bases). The CDR3 sequence is 16 residues long. The germline gives CDR1 PRHDT, CDR2 FYEKMQ (reference sequence). V lost 1 base to trimming and J lost 5 bases, with 17 bases between them. The CDR3, as DNA: TGTGCCAGCAGCTTAGCCACGCGGGGGGCGCTTACTGAAGCTTTCTTT. Translated, it gives CASSLATRGALTEAFF.

V and J are TRBV13 and TRBJ2-2; 8 bases match TRBD1. The V gene end was trimmed by 5 bases and the J gene end by 5 bases; junction bases not matched to a gene: 10. Germline V gives CDR1 PRHDT, CDR2 FYEKMQ (reference sequence). This CDR3 has 16 residues. The DNA for the CDR3 is TGTGCCAGCAGCCCTACCGGGACAGGAGGGACCGGGGAGCTGTTTTTT. It translates to CASSPTGTGGTGELFF. The full variable domain, its missing parts supplied by reference TRBV13 and TRBJ2-2, is AAGVIQSPRHLIKEKRETATLKCYPIPRHDTVYWYQQGPGQDPQFLISFYEKMQSDKGSIPDRFSAQQFSDYHSELNMSSLELGDSALYFCASSPTGTGGTGELFFGEGSRLTVL.

The chain uses TRBV5-1 and TRBJ1-1; unclear D gene. This CDR3 comprises 12 residues. Germline V gives CDR1 SGHRS, CDR2 YFSETQ. V was clipped by 7 bases and J by 0 bases, with 7 bases between them. In nucleotides, the CDR3 is TGCGCCAGCCGCAGGCTGAACACTGAAGCTTTCTTT. The encoded protein is CASRRLNTEAFF.

The V and J genes are TRBV7-6 and TRBJ2-3; 13 nucleotides line up with TRBD2. CDR1 is SGHVS, CDR2 FNYEAQ, per germline. V lost 0 bases to trimming and J lost 5 bases; unmatched junction nucleotides: 8. This CDR3 has 18 residues. CDR3 region: CASSLASWTSGGGDTQYF. The DNA for the CDR3 is TGTGCCAGCAGCTTAGCATCTTGGACTAGCGGGGGTGGAGATACGCAGTATTTT.

This chain connects TRBV10-3 to TRBJ2-2, with 9 nucleotides matching TRBD1. The CDR3 has 17 residues. Germline V gene lookup returns CDR1 ENHRY and CDR2 SYGVKD. V shed 2 bases and J 3 bases; nucleotides not matched to a gene: 7. The chain's CDR3 is CAISEVEGQGYTGELFF. The CDR3, as DNA: TGTGCCATCAGTGAGGTGGAAGGACAGGGGTACACCGGGGAGCTGTTTTTT.

This chain uses TRBV7-2 with TRBJ2-7, with D perhaps TRBD2 (6 bases). Trimming pared 5 bases from V and 8 bases from J, leaving 25 bases between. CDR1 and CDR2 from the germline V gene are SGHTA and FQGNSA. CDR3 length: 16 residues. The CDR3, as DNA: TGTGCCAGCAGCCGGAGGGCCGGGCTACGCGGAGGGAAGCAGTACTTC. It yields the protein CASSRRAGLRGGKQYF. Looking up the rest from reference TRBV7-2 and TRBJ2-7 gives the full variable domain: GAGVSQSPSNKVTEKGKDVELRCDPISGHTALYWYRQSLGQGLEFLIYFQGNSAPDKSGLPSDRFSAERTGGSVSTLTIQRTQQEDSAVYLCASSRRAGLRGGKQYFGPGTRLTVT.

The chain carries TRBV2 and TRBJ2-1, with a possible D match to TRBD2 (5 bases). Looked up from germline, CDR1 is SNHLY and CDR2 is FYNNEI. Trimming took 6 bases from V and 9 from J, leaving 9 bases between them. The CDR3 has 11 residues. DNA of the CDR3: TGTGCCAGCAGGGAGGAAGGTGAGCAGTTCTTC. It codes for CASREEGEQFF.

The table lists this clone with a count of one. The genes are TRBV19 and TRBJ2-1; 10 bases agree with TRBD1. This CDR3 comprises 15 residues. Losses at the gene ends were 6 bases for V and 6 bases for J; bases not matched to a gene: 8. In germline, CDR1 is LNHDA, CDR2 SQIVND (reference sequence). CDR3 protein: CASSLYWTGGNEQFF. The DNA for the CDR3 is TGTGCCAGTAGCTTATACTGGACAGGGGGCAATGAGCAGTTCTTC.

The chain joins TRBV29-1 to TRBJ2-3, with TRBD2 as a possible D gene (5 bases). The CDR3 has 14 residues. CDR1 is SQVTM and CDR2 is ANQGSEA in the germline V gene. V shed 7 bases and J shed 2 bases, with 16 bases lying between them. CDR3 in DNA: TGCAGCGACACCGTAGCGAGGTCCACAGATACGCAGTATTTT. Residues: CSDTVARSTDTQYF.